The next 5 T cell receptor beta chains were all read from a single sample in a study of cytomegalovirus exposure and HLA in healthy donors. The primer mix had 60 Vbeta and 13 Jbeta primers. Method: immunoSEQ multiplex PCR; TCRdb's copy keeps in-frame clones and lacks some. The sample contains about 140,000 clones, approximately 84% of which appear only once. Sequences were obtained from PBMCs. These receptors originate from a woman in her thirties or forties in good health and CMV-seronegative.

The V call is TRBV4-1, the J call TRBJ2-2; 11 bases match TRBD1. The CDR3 covers 18 residues. The germline CDR1 and CDR2 sequences are MGHRA and YSYEKL. V lost 3 bases, J lost 6 bases, and 12 bases stayed unmatched. CDR3 loop: CASSHGQDRGQRAGELFF. CDR3 DNA sequence: TGCGCCAGCAGCCATGGACAGGACAGGGGGCAAAGGGCCGGGGAGCTGTTTTTT.

This chain uses TRBV7-2 with TRBJ2-3; D gene unclear. The V gene's germline CDR1 is SGHTA and CDR2 FQGNSA. The length of the CDR3 is 11 residues. The V end lost 3 bases, the J end lost 7 bases, and 5 bases lay between the germline ends. CDR3 region: CASSFQNTQYF. DNA of the CDR3: TGTGCCAGCAGCTTCCAAAATACGCAGTATTTT.

For this clone: Other DNA sequences in the sample encode the same CDR3. The rearrangement uses TRBV28 and TRBJ2-7; D unclear. Per the germline V gene, CDR1 is MDHEN and CDR2 is SYDVKM. This CDR3 spans 11 amino acids. The V and J ends lost 4 bases and 4 bases respectively, with 5 bases between them. Written as DNA, the CDR3 is TGTGCCAGCAGTTCCTCGTACGAGCAGTACTTC. This encodes CASSSSYEQYF.

J is TRBJ2-7 and V is TRBV6-5, with 7 positions matching TRBD1. Trimming cost V 5 bases and J 6 bases; bases outside gene matches: 13. This CDR3 contains 15 residues. The germline CDR1 and CDR2 sequences are MNHEY and SVGAGI. CDR3 in DNA: TGTGCCAGCAGTAACAACAGGGGCCGCCCTTCCGAGCAGTACTTC. This translates into CASSNNRGRPSEQYF.

The table lists this clone with a few counts. The chain joins TRBV4-3 to TRBJ2-1; TRBD2 is a possible D gene (6 bases). Germline CDR1 LGHNA, CDR2 YSLEER. The CDR3 extends over 16 amino acids. V lost 0 bases, J lost 2 bases, and 11 bases lay in between. DNA for the CDR3: TGCGCCAGCAGCCAAGAGGGGGGAATTACCTACAATGAGCAGTTCTTC. It yields the protein CASSQEGGITYNEQFF.